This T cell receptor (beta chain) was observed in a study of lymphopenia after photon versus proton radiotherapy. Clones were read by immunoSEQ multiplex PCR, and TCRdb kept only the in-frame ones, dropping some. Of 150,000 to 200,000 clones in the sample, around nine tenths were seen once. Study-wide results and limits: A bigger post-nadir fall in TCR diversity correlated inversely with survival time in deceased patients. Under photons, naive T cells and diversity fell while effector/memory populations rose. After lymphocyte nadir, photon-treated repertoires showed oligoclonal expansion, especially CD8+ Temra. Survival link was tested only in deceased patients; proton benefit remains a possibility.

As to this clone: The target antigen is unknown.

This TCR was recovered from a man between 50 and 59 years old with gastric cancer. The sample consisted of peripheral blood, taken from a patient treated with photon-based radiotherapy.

The CDR3: CASSAEGQSYNEQFF. The CDR3 region has the DNA TGTGCCAGCAGCGCGGAGGGACAGTCGTACAATGAGCAGTTCTTC. The genes are TRBV9 and TRBJ2-1; D possibly corresponds to TRBD1 (7 bases). CDR3 size: 15 residues. The V end was cut by 3 bases, the J end by 4 bases, with 14 bases between. Germline CDR1 SGDLS, CDR2 YYNGEE.